This T cell receptor beta chain was captured in a study of cytomegalovirus exposure and HLA in healthy donors. General study results and limits: The study recorded over 150 TCR beta chains that were cytomegalovirus-associated. Most sequenced TCRs were rare (though some public TCRs occurred in many donors). Reported results showed that the classifier diagnosed cytomegalovirus status with high specificity and sensitivity. TCR clusters originating in the first cohort tended to co-occur in the 100 to 150 validation repertoires, according to a later analysis.

Germline loops: CDR1 LNHDA, CDR2 SQIVND (reference sequence). With V trimmed by 4 bases and J by 4 bases, 7 bases remained unmatched. The CDR3 sequence is 15 residues long. In regard to this clone: No antigen is known for it.

Using immunoSEQ multiplex PCR, the repertoire was profiled, and TCRdb retains in-frame clones only, with some absent. The repertoire holds approximately 81,000 clones, with approximately 93% as singletons. The source of this sequence is a man aged 18 to 29 in good health and CMV-seronegative. Sequenced: PBMCs. The J gene is TRBJ1-2, the V gene TRBV19; 9 nucleotides align to TRBD1. The CDR3 DNA sequence: TGTGCCAGTAGTACTCCGACAGGGGGGCCCTATGGCTACACCTTC. Amino acid sequence: CASSTPTGGPYGYTF.